This T cell receptor beta chain was observed in a study of T cell responses to AZD1222 COVID-19 vaccine. Assay: immunoSEQ multiplex PCR; the TCRdb copy retains only in-frame clones and omits some. The profile shows approximately 190,000 clones, roughly 92% of them singletons. Study-level results: The donor cohort was predominantly white British with a female majority, and clonal diversity may have been underestimated.

There are 15 residues in the CDR3. Germline values: CDR1 SGHRS, CDR2 YFSETQ. Remarks on this clone: As yet, its antigen is unknown. Compared with germline, one end of the junction differs, possibly owing to a read error.

The V gene is TRBV5-1, the J gene TRBJ2-2; 9 positions match TRBD1. The material was peripheral blood, obtained 28 days after the second dose of the MenACWY control vaccine. The TCR originated in an adult who received the MenACWY meningococcal vaccine as a control. The CDR3 here is CASRLDRGRTGELFF. Here the CDR3 DNA reads TGCGCCAGCAGATTGGACAGGGGAAGGACCGGGGAGCTGTTTTTT. Combining the CDR3 with reference TRBV5-1 and TRBJ2-2 gives the whole variable domain KAGVTQTPRYLIKTRGQQVTLSCSPISGHRSVSWYQQTPGQGLQFLFEYFSETQRNKGNFPGRFSGRQFSNSRSEMNVSTLELGDSALYLCASRLDRGRTGELFFGEGSRLTVL.